This record covers a single TCR beta chain. Its antigen is currently unknown. The data were obtained in a study of T cell repertoires in cytomegalovirus infection. Via MiXCR, TCRdb re-called the reads, giving one row per CDR3 protein. The table has around 230,000 distinct CDR3 sequences, 6.5% seen once. The V gene's germline CDR1 is SGHDT and CDR2 YYEEEE. Trimming took off 2 bases at V and 6 bases at J, with 8 bases between the two ends. The CDR3 is 12 amino acids. Study results and limitations: Cumulative public TCR beta family frequency identified carriers of CMV plus the relevant HLA.

The specimen sequenced was PBMCs. This chain connects TRBV5-6 to TRBJ1-1; D not resolved. This clonotype originated in a human donor in good health (CMV status not recorded). Some clones in this sample may be carry-over from other donors' samples. The CDR3 DNA is TGTGCCAGCAGCTTTACTACTTCTGAAGCTTTCTTT. It yields the protein CASSFTTSEAFF.